The 20 T cell receptor beta chains below all came from one sample that was sequenced in a study of identical twins. One entry per CDR3 protein, called by TCRdb with MiXCR from the 5' RACE reads. Of hundreds of thousands of distinct CDR3 sequences in the sample, 9% to 15% were seen once. These data are also associated with another study on yellow fever vaccine responses in identical twins.

The sample comprised PBMCs. These receptors were collected from a woman between 18 and 30 years old in good health.

In its sample, this clonotype was seen a few times. The junction and the germline gene differ at one end; a read error may be behind it. The chain links TRBV5-5 to TRBJ2-5; maybe TRBD2 (5 bases). The CDR3 has 13 residues. The germline CDR1 and CDR2 sequences are SGHKS and YYEKEE (reference sequence). In DNA form, the CDR3 reads TGTGCCAGCAGCGGAGGCGACGGGCGCGGTGAGGACTTC. It specifies CASSGGDGRGEDF.

The chain combines TRBV4-1 with TRBJ1-1; D unresolved. Germline V gene sequence: CDR1 MGHRA, CDR2 YSYEKL. V lost 0 bases and J 10 bases, leaving 12 bases between the germline ends. This CDR3 comprises 13 residues. The CDR3 DNA sequence: TGCGCCAGCAGCCAAGAATGGGCTCCCAGAGCTTTCTTT. It encodes CASSQEWAPRAFF.

The V gene is TRBV5-1, the J gene TRBJ2-3; D not resolved. V lost 4 bases and J 5 bases, leaving 20 bases between the germline ends. From germline, CDR1 is SGHRS and CDR2 YFSETQ. The CDR3 sequence is 16 residues long. CDR3 coding DNA: TGCGCCAGCAGCCCGAGTACTATTGGCCTAGGAGATACGCAGTATTTT. It specifies CASSPSTIGLGDTQYF.

At least ten counts were recorded for this clonotype. CDR3 loop: CASSQQVGYGYTF. The CDR3 coding sequence is TGTGCCAGCAGCCAACAGGTTGGCTATGGCTACACCTTC. The J gene is TRBJ1-2, the V gene TRBV14; D is ambiguous. This CDR3 is 13 amino acids long. V lost 2 bases and J lost 4, with 8 bases in between. Germline CDR1 is SGHDN and CDR2 is FVKESK.

The rearrangement links TRBV14 to TRBJ2-7; TRBD1 matches at 7 bases. Germline CDR1 and CDR2: SGHDN and FVKESK. The ends lost 3 bases at V and 1 base at J; junction bases unmatched: 9. This CDR3 has 16 residues. Here the CDR3 reads CASSHGTVGASYEQYF. The CDR3 nucleotides are TGTGCCAGCAGCCATGGGACAGTTGGGGCTTCCTACGAGCAGTACTTC.

The sample holds a few counts of this clonotype. The V and J genes are TRBV12-3 or TRBV12-4 and TRBJ2-1; D perhaps matches TRBD2 (5 bases). The CDR3 is made up of 15 amino acids. V was cut by 7 bases and J by 4 bases, with 17 bases left in between. The DNA for the CDR3 is TGTGCCAGCACCAAAGAGGAGGTACCGTACAATGAGCAGTTCTTC. Its translation is CASTKEEVPYNEQFF.

V usage is TRBV5-1 and J usage is TRBJ2-5; 9 bases fit TRBD2. The V segment lost 0 bases and the J segment 5 bases; nucleotides outside the gene matches: 11. The CDR3 has 17 amino acids. Germline V gives CDR1 SGHRS, CDR2 YFSETQ. CDR3 DNA sequence: TGCGCCAGCAGCTTGGCGTCTAGCGGGACTTCTTGGGAGACCCAGTACTTC. It codes for CASSLASSGTSWETQYF.

This rearrangement joins TRBV5-1 to TRBJ2-5; a possible D gene is TRBD1 (6 bases). With 3 bases removed from V and 3 bases from J, the gap between germline ends came to 12 bases. The CDR3 has 14 amino acids. The germline V gene encodes CDR1 SGHRS and CDR2 YFSETQ. CDR3 nucleotide sequence: TGCGCCAGCAGCTATCCGGGACAAAAAGAGACCCAGTACTTC. Protein: CASSYPGQKETQYF.

This clonotype came up many times. The chain carries TRBV15 and TRBJ1-4, with TRBD1 matching 9 bases. Germline CDR1 is LNHNV and CDR2 is YYDKDF (reference sequence). J gave up 8 bases and V 3 bases, and 10 bases lay outside the gene matches. CDR3 length: 16 amino acids. The CDR3 loop reads CATSSVGTGPREKLFF. The DNA of the CDR3 is TGTGCCACCAGCAGTGTGGGGACAGGGCCGAGGGAAAAACTGTTTTTT.

Comment on this clonotype: An end of the junction differs from the germline gene, which may be a read error. This chain links TRBV12-3 or TRBV12-4 with TRBJ2-1; tentatively, D is TRBD2 (5 bases). This CDR3 contains 17 residues. The CDR3 DNA is TGTGCCAGCAGTCCCGAGAGGGCGACGAGCTCCTTCAATGAGCAGTTCTTC. Protein product: CASSPERATSSFNEQFF.

The chain links TRBV3-1 to TRBJ1-5; 8 bases align to TRBD1. The germline gives CDR1 LGHDT, CDR2 YNNKEL (reference sequence). CDR3 length equals 16 residues. V trimming: 0 bases; J trimming: 3 bases; junction bases outside the gene matches: 4. The CDR3 DNA sequence: TGTGCCAGCAGCCAAGACCGGACAGGGTACAATCAGCCCCAGCATTTT. Amino acids: CASSQDRTGYNQPQHF.

A single count supports this clonotype. The chain couples TRBV7-8 to TRBJ2-1; D is perhaps TRBD1 (6 bases). The V gene lost 1 base and the J gene lost 6 bases, with 10 bases spanning the gap. The CDR3 runs to 14 residues. From germline, CDR1 is SGHVS and CDR2 FQNEAQ. The CDR3 DNA reads TGTGCCAGCAGCTTAGAGGGCAGGGGCAATGAGCAGTTCTTC. This sequence encodes CASSLEGRGNEQFF.

The genes are TRBV7-6 and TRBJ2-7, with a possible D match to TRBD2 (6 bases). The germline V and J ends were trimmed by 1 base and 0 bases, with 13 bases remaining between them. Germline loops: CDR1 SGHVS, CDR2 FNYEAQ. The CDR3 runs 16 residues. The CDR3 DNA is TGTGCCAGCAGCTTAGAAGGCGGGATGTTCTCCTACGAGCAGTACTTC. Translated, it gives CASSLEGGMFSYEQYF.

This chain links TRBV10-2 with TRBJ2-2; 7 bases fit TRBD2. Germline V CDR1 and CDR2: WSHSY, SAAADI. Trimming at V came to 4 bases and at J to 5 bases, leaving 4 bases not matched to a gene. There are 14 residues in the CDR3. CDR3 bases: TGCGCCAGCAGTGCGGGGGGAGTTACCGGGGAGCTGTTTTTT. Translated: CASSAGGVTGELFF.

This clonotype was detected a few times. The genes are TRBV6-5 and TRBJ2-7; 10 nucleotides match TRBD2. Trimming at V came to 3 bases and at J to 7 bases, leaving 9 bases not matched to a gene. The CDR3 has 15 residues. Germline V gives CDR1 MNHEY, CDR2 SVGAGI. CDR3 nucleotides: TGTGCCAGCAGTTATTTCCTAGCGGGAGTGGGGGAGCAGTACTTC. Translation gives CASSYFLAGVGEQYF.

A note on this clonotype: A much larger clone is a single base away; this may be a read error. The chain recombines TRBV18 with TRBJ2-1, with 11 nucleotides matching TRBD2. CDR3 length: 15 amino acids. J gave up 4 bases and V 7 bases, and 6 bases lay outside the gene matches. The germline V gene encodes CDR1 KGHSH and CDR2 LQKENI. CDR3 sequence reads: CASLTGTSGYNEQFF. CDR3 sequence (DNA): TGTGCCAGCTTAACCGGGACTAGCGGTTACAATGAGCAGTTCTTC.

The chain combines TRBV6-1 with TRBJ2-3; tentatively, D is TRBD1 (5 bases). Trimming removed 5 bases at V and 0 bases at J, with 15 bases between. There are 16 residues in the CDR3. CDR1 is MNHNS and CDR2 is SASEGT in the germline V gene. Here the CDR3 reads CASSPLQGSSTDTQYF. The CDR3 coding sequence is TGTGCCAGCAGTCCCCTGCAGGGCTCTAGCACAGATACGCAGTATTTT.

This clonotype was found many times. The rearrangement uses TRBV20-1 and TRBJ2-7, with D perhaps TRBD1 (6 bases). Trimming pared 7 bases from V and 3 bases from J, leaving 13 bases between. This CDR3 has 12 amino acids. Germline CDR1 DFQATT, CDR2 SNEGSKA (reference sequence). CDR3 protein: CSVVGQIYEQYF. Written as DNA, the CDR3 is TGCAGTGTAGTAGGACAGATCTACGAGCAGTACTTC.

Many counts were recorded for this clonotype. V is TRBV12-3 or TRBV12-4 and J is TRBJ2-3; D is unresolved. V gave up 4 bases and J gave up 6 bases, with 17 bases separating them. The CDR3 is made up of 15 amino acids. DNA for the CDR3: TGTGCCAGCAGTTACCTGACGGGCTTAGTGGATACGCAGTATTTT. Protein: CASSYLTGLVDTQYF.

This rearrangement joins TRBV20-1 to TRBJ2-7; D ambiguous. V was pared by 5 bases and J by 0 bases, with 11 bases between. CDR1 is DFQATT and CDR2 is SNEGSKA in the germline V gene (reference sequence). The length of the CDR3 is 13 residues. In nucleotides, the CDR3 is TGCAGTGCTCGCCGAAGAAGCTCCTACGAGCAGTACTTC. Translating it yields CSARRRSSYEQYF.